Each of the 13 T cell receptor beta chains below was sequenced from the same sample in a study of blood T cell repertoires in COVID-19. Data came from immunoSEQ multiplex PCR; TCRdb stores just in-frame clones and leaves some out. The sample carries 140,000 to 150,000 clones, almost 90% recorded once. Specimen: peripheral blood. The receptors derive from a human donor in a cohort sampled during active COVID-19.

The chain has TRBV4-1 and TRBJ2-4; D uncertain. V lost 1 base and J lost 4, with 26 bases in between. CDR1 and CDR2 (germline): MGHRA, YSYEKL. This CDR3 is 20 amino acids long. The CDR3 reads CASSQAFSFGQSKTKNIQYF. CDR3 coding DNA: TGCGCCAGCAGCCAAGCGTTTTCATTTGGGCAATCTAAAACTAAAAACATTCAGTACTTC.

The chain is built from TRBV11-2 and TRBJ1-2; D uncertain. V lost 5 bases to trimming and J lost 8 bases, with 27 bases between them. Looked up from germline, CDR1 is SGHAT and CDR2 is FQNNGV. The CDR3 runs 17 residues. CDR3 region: CASSPLRSRSGSWGYTF. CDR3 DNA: TGTGCCAGCAGCCCACTTAGATCCCGTTCAGGCTCCTGGGGCTACACCTTC. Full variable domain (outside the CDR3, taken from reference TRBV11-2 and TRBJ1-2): EAGVAQSPRYKIIEKRQSVAFWCNPISGHATLYWYQQILGQGPKLLIQFQNNGVVDDSQLPKDRFSAERLKGVDSTLKIQPAKLEDSAVYLCASSPLRSRSGSWGYTFGSGTRLTVV.

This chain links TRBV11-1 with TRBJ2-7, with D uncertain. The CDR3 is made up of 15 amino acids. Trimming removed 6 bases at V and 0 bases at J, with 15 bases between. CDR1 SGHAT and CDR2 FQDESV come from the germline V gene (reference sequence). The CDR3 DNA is TGTGCCAGCAGTGCCGCAGGATTCAACTCCTACGAGCAGTACTTC. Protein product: CASSAAGFNSYEQYF.

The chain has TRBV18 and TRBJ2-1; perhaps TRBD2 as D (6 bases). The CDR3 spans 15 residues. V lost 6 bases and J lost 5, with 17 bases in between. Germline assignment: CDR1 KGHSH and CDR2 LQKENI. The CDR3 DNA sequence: TGTGCCAGCTCCCCGGGACTGGCGGGTCACAATGAGCAGTTCTTC. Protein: CASSPGLAGHNEQFF.

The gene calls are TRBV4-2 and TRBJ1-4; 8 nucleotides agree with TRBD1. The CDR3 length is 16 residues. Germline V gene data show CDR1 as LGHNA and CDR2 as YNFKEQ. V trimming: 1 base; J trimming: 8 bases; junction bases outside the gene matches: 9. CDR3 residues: CASSQGWAGGQEKLFF. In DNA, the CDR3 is TGTGCCAGCAGCCAAGGGTGGGCAGGGGGCCAAGAAAAACTGTTTTTT.

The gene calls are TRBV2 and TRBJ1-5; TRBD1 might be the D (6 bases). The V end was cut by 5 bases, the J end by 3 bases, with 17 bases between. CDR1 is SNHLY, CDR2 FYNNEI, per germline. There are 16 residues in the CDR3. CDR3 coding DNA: TGTGCCAGCAGTCCCACCCGGACAGCCTTCAATCAGCCCCAGCATTTT. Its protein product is CASSPTRTAFNQPQHF.

CDR3 region: CASSEPGQLSYEQYF. CDR3 DNA sequence: TGTGCCAGCAGTGAACCCGGACAGCTCTCCTACGAGCAGTACTTC. The V and J genes are TRBV6-1 and TRBJ2-7, with TRBD1 as a possible D gene (6 bases). Germline CDR1 and CDR2: MNHNS and SASEGT. The CDR3 runs 15 residues. V lost 2 bases and J lost 0, with 11 bases in between.

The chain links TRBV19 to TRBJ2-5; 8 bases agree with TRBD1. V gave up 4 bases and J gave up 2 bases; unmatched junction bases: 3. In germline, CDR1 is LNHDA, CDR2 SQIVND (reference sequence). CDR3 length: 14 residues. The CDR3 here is CASSTGTGQETQYF. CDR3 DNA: TGTGCCAGTAGTACCGGGACAGGACAAGAGACCCAGTACTTC.

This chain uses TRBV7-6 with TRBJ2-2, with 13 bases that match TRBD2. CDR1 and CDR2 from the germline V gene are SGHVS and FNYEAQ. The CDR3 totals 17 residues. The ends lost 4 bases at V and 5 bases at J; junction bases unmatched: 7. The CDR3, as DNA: TGTGCCAGCAGCTCAGGACTAGCGGGAGTGGTAACCGGGGAGCTGTTTTTT. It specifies CASSSGLAGVVTGELFF.

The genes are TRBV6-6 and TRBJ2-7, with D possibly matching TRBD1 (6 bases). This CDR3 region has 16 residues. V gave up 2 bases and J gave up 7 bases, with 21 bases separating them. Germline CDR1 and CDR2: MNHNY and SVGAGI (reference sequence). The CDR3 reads CASSYPPQPYRGEQYF. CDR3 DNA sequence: TGTGCCAGCAGTTACCCCCCTCAGCCGTATAGGGGGGAGCAGTACTTC.

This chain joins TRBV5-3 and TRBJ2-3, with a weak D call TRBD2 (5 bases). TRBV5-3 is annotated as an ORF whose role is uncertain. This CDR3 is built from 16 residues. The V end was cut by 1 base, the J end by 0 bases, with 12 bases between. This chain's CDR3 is CARSLKCLASTDTQYF. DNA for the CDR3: TGTGCCAGAAGCTTGAAGTGTCTAGCTAGCACAGATACGCAGTATTTT.

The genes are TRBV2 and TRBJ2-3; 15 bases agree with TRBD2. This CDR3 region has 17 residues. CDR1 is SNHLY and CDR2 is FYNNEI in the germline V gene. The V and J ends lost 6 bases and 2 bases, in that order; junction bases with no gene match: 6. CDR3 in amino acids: CASRRWTSGRDTDTQYF. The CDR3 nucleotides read TGTGCCAGCAGGCGGTGGACTAGCGGGAGGGACACAGATACGCAGTATTTT.

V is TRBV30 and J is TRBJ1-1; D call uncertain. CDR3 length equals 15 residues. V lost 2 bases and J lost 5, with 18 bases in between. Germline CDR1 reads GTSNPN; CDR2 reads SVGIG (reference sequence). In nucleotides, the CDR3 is TGTGCCTGGAGTTTAGTCTCGGGGATGAGAACTGAAGCTTTCTTT. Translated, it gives CAWSLVSGMRTEAFF. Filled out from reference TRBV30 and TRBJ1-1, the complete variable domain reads SQTIHQWPATLVQPVGSPLSLECTVEGTSNPNLYWYRQAAGRGLQLLFYSVGIGQISSEVPQNLSASRPQDRQFILSSKKLLLSDSGFYLCAWSLVSGMRTEAFFGQGTRLTVV.